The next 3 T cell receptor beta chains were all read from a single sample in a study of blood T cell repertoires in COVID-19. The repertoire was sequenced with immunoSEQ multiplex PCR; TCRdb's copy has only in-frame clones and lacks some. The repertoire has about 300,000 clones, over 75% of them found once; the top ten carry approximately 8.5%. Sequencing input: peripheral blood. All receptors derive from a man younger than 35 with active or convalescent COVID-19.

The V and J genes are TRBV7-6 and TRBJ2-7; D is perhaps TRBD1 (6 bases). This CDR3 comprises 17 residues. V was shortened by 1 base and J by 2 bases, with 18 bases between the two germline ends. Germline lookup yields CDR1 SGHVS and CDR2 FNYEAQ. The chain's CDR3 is CASSLVKRDTTTYEQYF. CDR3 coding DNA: TGTGCCAGCAGCTTAGTTAAGAGGGACACCACCACCTACGAGCAGTACTTC.

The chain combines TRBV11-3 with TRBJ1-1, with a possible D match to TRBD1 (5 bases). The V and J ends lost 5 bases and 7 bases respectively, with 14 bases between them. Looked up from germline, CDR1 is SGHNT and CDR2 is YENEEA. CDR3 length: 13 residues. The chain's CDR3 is CASSKKARGEAFF. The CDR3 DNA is TGTGCCAGCAGCAAAAAAGCAAGGGGTGAAGCTTTCTTT.

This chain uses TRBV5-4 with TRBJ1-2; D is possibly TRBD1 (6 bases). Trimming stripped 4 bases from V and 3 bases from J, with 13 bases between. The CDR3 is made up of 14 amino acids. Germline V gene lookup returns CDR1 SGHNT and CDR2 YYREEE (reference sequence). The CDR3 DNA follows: TGTGCCAGCAGCAGCGGACAGTCTGACTATGGCTACACCTTC. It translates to CASSSGQSDYGYTF.